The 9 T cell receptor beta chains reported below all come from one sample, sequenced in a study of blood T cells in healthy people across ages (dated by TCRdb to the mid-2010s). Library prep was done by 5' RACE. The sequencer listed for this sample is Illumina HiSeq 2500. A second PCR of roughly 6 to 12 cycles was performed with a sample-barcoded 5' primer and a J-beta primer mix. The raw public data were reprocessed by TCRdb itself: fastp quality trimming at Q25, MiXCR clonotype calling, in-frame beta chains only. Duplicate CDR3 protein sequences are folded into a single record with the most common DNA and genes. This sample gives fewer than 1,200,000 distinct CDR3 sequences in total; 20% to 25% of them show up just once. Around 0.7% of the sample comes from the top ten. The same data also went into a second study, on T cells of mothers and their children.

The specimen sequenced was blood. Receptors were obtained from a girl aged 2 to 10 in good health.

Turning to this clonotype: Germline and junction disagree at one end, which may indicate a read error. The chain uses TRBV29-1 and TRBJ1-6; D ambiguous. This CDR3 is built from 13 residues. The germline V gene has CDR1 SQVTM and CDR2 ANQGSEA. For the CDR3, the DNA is TGCATCGTTGGTTGGGATTACAATTCACCCCTCCACTTT. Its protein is CIVGWDYNSPLHF. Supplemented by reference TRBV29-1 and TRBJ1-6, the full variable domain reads SAVISQKPSRDICQRGTSLTIQCQVDSQVTMMFWYRQQPGQSLTLIATANQGSEATYESGFVIDKFPISRPNLTFSTLTVSNMSPEDSSIYLCIVGWDYNSPLHFGNGTRLTVT.

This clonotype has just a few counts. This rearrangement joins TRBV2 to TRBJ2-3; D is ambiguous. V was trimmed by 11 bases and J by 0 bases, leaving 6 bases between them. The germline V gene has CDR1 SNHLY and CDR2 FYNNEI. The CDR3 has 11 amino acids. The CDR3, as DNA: TGTGCCGTCAGCAGCACAGATACGCAGTATTTT. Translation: CAVSSTDTQYF.

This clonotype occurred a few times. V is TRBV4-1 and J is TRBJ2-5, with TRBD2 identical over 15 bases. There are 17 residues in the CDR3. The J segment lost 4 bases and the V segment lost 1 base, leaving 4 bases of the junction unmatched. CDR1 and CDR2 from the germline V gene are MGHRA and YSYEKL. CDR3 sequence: CASSQVAGLAGGETQYF. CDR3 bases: TGCGCCAGCAGCCAAGTTGCGGGACTAGCGGGAGGAGAGACCCAGTACTTC.

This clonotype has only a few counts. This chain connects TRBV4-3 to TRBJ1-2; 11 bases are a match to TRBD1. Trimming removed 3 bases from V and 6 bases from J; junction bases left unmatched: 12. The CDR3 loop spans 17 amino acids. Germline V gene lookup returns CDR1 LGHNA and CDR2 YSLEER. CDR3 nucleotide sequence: TGCGCCAGCAGCCATTACGGGACAGGGGGTGAGGGCGATGGCTACACCTTC. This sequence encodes CASSHYGTGGEGDGYTF.

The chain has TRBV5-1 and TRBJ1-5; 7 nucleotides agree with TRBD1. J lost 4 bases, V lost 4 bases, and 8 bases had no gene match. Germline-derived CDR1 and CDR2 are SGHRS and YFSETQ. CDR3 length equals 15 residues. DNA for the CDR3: TGCGCCAGCAGCCAAGGGACAGTGGGAAATCAGCCCCAGCATTTT. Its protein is CASSQGTVGNQPQHF.

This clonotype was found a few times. The CDR3 loop is CASRERGTEAFF. In DNA, the CDR3 is TGTGCCAGCAGGGAAAGAGGGACTGAAGCTTTCTTT. The rearrangement uses TRBV27 and TRBJ1-1; D ambiguous. The CDR3 extends over 12 amino acids. V gave up 6 bases and J gave up 5 bases, with 10 bases separating them. Looked up from germline, CDR1 is MNHEY and CDR2 is SMNVEV (reference sequence).

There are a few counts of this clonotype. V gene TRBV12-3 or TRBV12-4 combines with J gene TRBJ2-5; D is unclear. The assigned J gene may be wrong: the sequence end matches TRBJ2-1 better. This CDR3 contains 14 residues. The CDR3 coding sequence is TGTGCCAGCAGTTTTAGTTCTCTCCCCAATGAGCAGTTCTTC. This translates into CASSFSSLPNEQFF.

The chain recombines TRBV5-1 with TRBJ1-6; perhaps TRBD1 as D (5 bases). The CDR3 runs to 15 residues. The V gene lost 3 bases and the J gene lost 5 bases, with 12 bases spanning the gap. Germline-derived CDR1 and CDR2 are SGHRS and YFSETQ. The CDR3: CASSSSGTHNSPLHF. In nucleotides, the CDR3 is TGCGCCAGCAGCTCGTCCGGGACGCATAATTCACCCCTCCACTTT.

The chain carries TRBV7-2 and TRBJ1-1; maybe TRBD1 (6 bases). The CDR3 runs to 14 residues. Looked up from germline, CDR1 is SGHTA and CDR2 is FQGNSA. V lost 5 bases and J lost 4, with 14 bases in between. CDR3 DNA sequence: TGTGCCAGCAGCCAACGGGGGGCGCGCACTGAAGCTTTCTTT. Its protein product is CASSQRGARTEAFF.